The rows below give T cell receptor beta chains drawn from one sample of a study of T cell responses to AZD1222 COVID-19 vaccine. TCRdb's table, derived via immunoSEQ multiplex PCR, lists solely in-frame clones and lacks some. The sample consists of 140,000 or so clones, less than 95% of them appearing once. The source material was peripheral blood, sampled 28 days after the second dose of the MenACWY control vaccine. Every receptor here comes from an adult who received the MenACWY meningococcal vaccine as a control. Each CDR3 is given with its conserved first and last residue. D genes are given only for firm matches. Only some rows state a clone size, as once, few, many or a class for expanded clones.

- | - | TRBJ1-1 | TRBV30 | CAWSVLVGQGQAFF | TGTGCCTGGAGTGTACTTGTTGGTCAGGGGCAAGCTTTCTTT
- | - | TRBJ1-2 | TRBV11-2 | CASSLDGSQTGYTF | TGTGCCAGCAGCTTAGACGGTTCGCAGACTGGCTACACCTTC
- | once | TRBJ1-6 | TRBV14 | CASSLRTGHNSPLHF | TGTGCCAGCAGCCTCCGGACCGGTCATAATTCACCCCTCCACTTT
TRBD2 | - | TRBJ2-7 | TRBV2 | CASKLGGGLPGYEQYF | TGTGCCAGCAAACTGGGGGGGGGTTTACCCGGCTACGAGCAGTACTTC
- | - | TRBJ2-1 | TRBV7-9 | CATPNRDGLYNEQFF | TGTGCCACCCCCAACCGGGACGGATTATACAATGAGCAGTTCTTC
- | - | TRBJ2-2 | TRBV18 | CASSPIRGEGGELFF | TGTGCCAGCTCACCAATAAGGGGCGAAGGCGGGGAGCTGTTTTTT
TRBD1 | - | TRBJ2-7 | TRBV30 | CACLGGTGYEQYF | TGTGCCTGTCTAGGGGGCACCGGCTACGAGCAGTACTTC
TRBD1 | - | TRBJ2-7 | TRBV5-1 | CASSKGQGEGEQYF | TGCGCCAGCAGCAAAGGACAGGGCGAAGGCGAGCAGTACTTC
- | few | TRBJ1-3 | TRBV30 | CAHDKGGSGNTIYF | TGTGCTCACGACAAGGGGGGTTCTGGAAACACCATATATTTT
- | many | TRBJ1-2 | TRBV29-1 | CSVSLGGNYGYTF | TGCAGCGTTAGCCTGGGAGGGAACTATGGCTACACCTTC
- | - | TRBJ2-3 | TRBV6-2/TRBV6-3 | CASSYSRRDTDTQYF | TGTGCCAGCAGTTACTCCCGCAGGGACACAGATACGCAGTATTTT
- | - | TRBJ2-7 | TRBV19 | CASSQQGSYEQYF | TGTGCCAGTAGTCAGCAGGGGTCCTACGAGCAGTACTTC
TRBD1 | - | TRBJ1-1 | TRBV19 | CASIGDRPFRTEAFF | TGTGCCAGTATTGGGGACAGGCCGTTTCGGACTGAAGCTTTCTTT
- | - | TRBJ1-5 | TRBV30 | CAWSDGAIQPQHF | TGTGCCTGGAGCGATGGGGCTATTCAGCCCCAGCATTTT
- | - | TRBJ2-5 | TRBV11-2 | CASSPFWGSQETQYF | TGTGCCAGCAGCCCTTTCTGGGGTAGCCAAGAGACCCAGTACTTC
TRBD1 | - | TRBJ1-4 | TRBV28 | CASSSGGEEKLFF | TGTGCCAGCTCGTCAGGGGGCGAGGAAAAACTGTTTTTT
- | - | TRBJ1-2 | TRBV7-9 | CASSGDRLNYGYTF | TGTGCCAGCAGCGGCGACAGACTTAACTATGGCTACACCTTC
TRBD1 | few | TRBJ1-5 | TRBV5-1 | CASSTGQGREPQHF | TGCGCCAGCAGCACGGGACAGGGTAGGGAGCCCCAGCATTTT
- | once | TRBJ2-1 | TRBV21-1 | CASSKVEDLSYNEQFF | TGTGCCAGCAGCAAAGTGGAGGATCTCTCCTACAATGAGCAGTTCTTC
- | - | TRBJ2-1 | TRBV21-1 | CASRGLAGEESAEQFF | TGTGCCAGCAGAGGACTAGCGGGAGAGGAATCCGCTGAGCAGTTCTTC
- | few | TRBJ2-7 | TRBV6-5 | CASRPRGGEQYF | TGTGCCAGCAGGCCGAGGGGGGGAGAGCAGTACTTC
- | - | TRBJ2-7 | TRBV3-1/TRBV3-2 | CASSQDLGGYEQYF | TGTGCCAGCAGCCAAGATCTCGGGGGATACGAGCAGTACTTC
TRBD1 | - | TRBJ1-1 | TRBV28 | CATDSGQAGWGAFF | TGTGCCACCGATTCGGGACAGGCGGGATGGGGAGCTTTCTTT
- | - | TRBJ2-7 | TRBV5-1 | CASSGRAYEQYF | TGCGCCAGCAGCGGCAGGGCGTACGAGCAGTACTTC
- | - | TRBJ2-2 | TRBV7-2 | CASRIGSGELFF | TGTGCCAGCAGGATAGGGTCCGGGGAGCTGTTTTTT
TRBD1 | - | TRBJ1-6 | TRBV6-6 | CASSYGGRGHSPLHF | TGTGCCAGCAGTTACGGCGGCAGGGGGCACTCACCCCTCCACTTT
TRBD1 | - | TRBJ2-4 | TRBV28 | CASLPLRGTGGGKNIQYF | TGTGCCAGCCTCCCTCTACGAGGGACAGGGGGAGGCAAAAACATTCAGTACTTC
- | - | TRBJ1-1 | TRBV5-1 | CASSLATGAYRTEAFF | TGCGCCAGCAGCTTGGCAACGGGGGCGTATCGCACTGAAGCTTTCTTT
- | - | TRBJ2-2 | TRBV7-9 | CASSLGGGNTGELFF | TGTGCCAGCAGCTTAGGGGGTGGCAACACCGGGGAGCTGTTTTTT
- | - | TRBJ1-4 | TRBV28 | CASSFTPGEKLFF | TGTGCCAGCAGTTTTACGCCCGGAGAAAAACTGTTTTTT
TRBD2 | - | TRBJ2-5 | TRBV5-8 | CASSPGTSGRGETQYF | TGTGCCAGCAGCCCCGGGACTAGCGGGAGAGGAGAGACCCAGTACTTC
- | - | TRBJ2-7 | TRBV7-9 | CASSLGGKGAPYEQYF | TGTGCCAGCAGCTTGGGCGGGAAGGGGGCACCCTACGAGCAGTACTTC
TRBD1 | - | TRBJ1-3 | TRBV28 | CASSLLQGAAGNTIYF | TGTGCCAGCAGTTTGTTACAGGGGGCGGCTGGAAACACCATATATTTT
- | - | TRBJ1-2 | TRBV12-3/TRBV12-4 | CASSLEAIYGYTF | TGTGCCAGCAGTTTAGAAGCCATCTATGGCTACACCTTC
- | - | TRBJ1-2 | TRBV4-3 | CASSQDRAAVGYGYTF | TGCGCCAGCAGCCAAGACAGGGCAGCAGTCGGATATGGCTACACCTTC
TRBD1 | - | TRBJ1-2 | TRBV28 | CASSLGTANFYGYTF | TGTGCCAGCAGTTTAGGGACAGCGAACTTCTATGGCTACACCTTC
TRBD1 | - | TRBJ2-7 | TRBV19 | CASSIEGQGISYEQYF | TGTGCCAGTAGTATCGAGGGACAGGGGATCTCCTACGAGCAGTACTTC
- | - | TRBJ2-3 | TRBV20-1 | CSASNRAHSDTQYF | TGCAGTGCTAGTAACAGGGCTCATTCCGATACGCAGTATTTT
TRBD1 | - | TRBJ1-5 | TRBV7-9 | CASSLGNTGGYSNQPQHF | TGTGCCAGCAGCTTAGGGAATACAGGGGGCTATAGCAATCAGCCCCAGCATTTT
TRBD1 | - | TRBJ2-7 | TRBV28 | CASSPGQAINSEYF | TGTGCCAGCAGCCCGGGACAGGCCATCAATTCGGAGTACTTC
- | - | TRBJ1-2 | TRBV30 | CAWIGSLGRAVDGYTF | TGTGCCTGGATTGGGTCTTTGGGCAGGGCGGTGGATGGCTACACCTTC
TRBD1 | once | TRBJ2-7 | TRBV5-1 | CASHSGGTGGLEQYF | TGCGCCAGCCACTCGGGCGGGACAGGGGGATTAGAGCAGTACTTC